One sample yielded the 26 T cell receptor beta chains listed below, sequenced in a study of T cell repertoires in cytomegalovirus infection (dated by TCRdb to the late 2010s). The reads were generated on an Illumina HiSeq 1500. TCRdb reanalyzed the raw reads on its own, using fastp at Q25 for trimming and MiXCR for clone calling, and kept in-frame beta chains. Rows with one shared CDR3 protein collapse into an entry with the most common genes and DNA. The sample table contains 200,000 to 250,000 distinct CDR3 sequences; only one count was recorded for approximately 22% of them. About 20% of the sample goes to the ten largest clones. Sequences were obtained from CD8+ T cells from PBMCs. The receptors were sampled from a human donor in good health (CMV status not recorded). Some clones in this sample may be carry-over from other donors' samples.

The DNA for the CDR3 is TGCAGTGCTAGTGGATCCCTAGCGGCGTATCGGTTAGAGACCCAGTACTTC. Encoded protein: CSASGSLAAYRLETQYF. The rearrangement links TRBV20-1 to TRBJ2-5, with 7 bases that match TRBD2. This CDR3 has 17 amino acids. Germline-derived CDR1 and CDR2 are DFQATT and SNEGSKA (reference sequence). The junction had 17 bases not matched to a gene; V was cut back by 3 bases and J by 4 bases.

This rearrangement joins TRBV27 to TRBJ2-7; the D is unclear. Trimming left V 2 bases short and J 6 bases short, with 14 bases between. The CDR3 has 14 residues. Germline V gene data show CDR1 as MNHEY and CDR2 as SMNVEV (reference sequence). The chain's CDR3 is CASSLVPGTLEQYF. The CDR3 nucleotides are TGTGCCAGCAGTTTAGTCCCAGGTACCCTCGAGCAGTACTTC.

This clonotype was picked up many times. The V gene is TRBV12-3 or TRBV12-4, the J gene TRBJ2-3, with 8 bases fitting TRBD2. The V gene end was trimmed by 1 base and the J gene end by 2 bases; junction bases not matched to a gene: 5. CDR3 length: 16 residues. The CDR3 loop reads CASSLGLGLDTDTQYF. CDR3 sequence (DNA): TGTGCCAGCAGTTTAGGTCTGGGACTAGACACAGATACGCAGTATTTT.

The chain joins TRBV2 to TRBJ2-3; 11 nucleotides match TRBD2. The CDR3 has 12 amino acids. Germline CDR1 SNHLY, CDR2 FYNNEI. V shed 9 bases and J 5 bases; nucleotides not matched to a gene: 1. In DNA form, the CDR3 reads TGTGCCAGGGGACTAGCGGTAGATACGCAGTATTTT. Translating gives CARGLAVDTQYF.

The V and J genes are TRBV18 and TRBJ2-1; 9 nucleotides align to TRBD1. In germline, CDR1 is KGHSH, CDR2 LQKENI. The CDR3 consists of 15 residues. With 4 bases clipped from V and 5 bases from J, the junction kept 6 bases outside the gene matches. CDR3 sequence (DNA): TGTGCCAGCTCACGATCCGGGACAGGGAACAATGAGCAGTTCTTC. This gives the protein CASSRSGTGNNEQFF.

This clonotype has just a few counts. The chain employs TRBV27 and TRBJ2-3; 7 bases align to TRBD2. Germline V lookup: CDR1 MNHEY, CDR2 SMNVEV (reference sequence). Trimming at V came to 7 bases and at J to 0 bases, leaving 4 bases not matched to a gene. This CDR3 is 14 amino acids long. CDR3 loop: CASIPGGSTDTQYF. DNA of the CDR3: TGTGCCAGCATTCCGGGGGGAAGCACAGATACGCAGTATTTT.

A few counts support this clonotype. The chain links TRBV20-1 to TRBJ2-3; 16 bases are a match to TRBD2. The CDR3 spans 18 residues. V shed 4 bases, J shed 4 bases, and the junction held 11 bases outside the gene matches. In germline, CDR1 is DFQATT, CDR2 SNEGSKA (reference sequence). The CDR3 region is CSATVAGTSGGAADTQYF. CDR3 nucleotides: TGCAGTGCTACCGTGGCCGGGACTAGCGGGGGGGCTGCAGATACGCAGTATTTT.

This clonotype was found a few times. The chain employs TRBV9 and TRBJ2-2; D not certain. The germline gives CDR1 SGDLS, CDR2 YYNGEE. V lost 5 bases, J lost 2 bases, and 10 bases lay in between. The CDR3 covers 14 residues. The chain's CDR3 is CASRSRSNTGELFF. The CDR3 region has the DNA TGTGCCAGCAGGTCCAGAAGTAACACCGGGGAGCTGTTTTTT.

The J gene is TRBJ2-2, the V gene TRBV12-3 or TRBV12-4, with 8 bases fitting TRBD1. The CDR3 runs 16 residues. Losses at the gene ends were 4 bases for V and 4 bases for J; bases not matched to a gene: 8. CDR3 in DNA: TGTGCCAGCAGTTCACCAGGGGGCACTGGCACCGGGGAGCTGTTTTTT. This codes for CASSSPGGTGTGELFF.

The chain has TRBV28 and TRBJ2-3; 7 bases match TRBD1. V lost 10 bases, J lost 0 bases, and 4 bases stayed unmatched. Germline lookup yields CDR1 MDHEN and CDR2 SYDVKM. The CDR3 is made up of 13 amino acids. The CDR3 reads CATWDSSTDTQYF. CDR3 bases: TGTGCCACCTGGGACAGCAGCACAGATACGCAGTATTTT.

The V and J genes are TRBV5-7 and TRBJ2-5, with D uncertain. TRBV5-7 is sorted into the ORF group, with uncertain function. The CDR3 length is 13 residues. Trimming left V 4 bases short and J 4 bases short, with 11 bases between. CDR3 nucleotide sequence: TGTGCCAGCAGCCCAGACACCGGAGAGACCCAGTACTTC. It translates to CASSPDTGETQYF.

This clonotype was counted many times. This chain uses TRBV28 with TRBJ2-3, with D uncertain. This CDR3 comprises 15 residues. The V gene lost 6 bases and the J gene lost 2 bases, with 15 bases spanning the gap. CDR1 MDHEN and CDR2 SYDVKM come from the germline V gene. The CDR3 nucleotides read TGTGCCAGCAGGCTAGACCCCTCTACCACAGATACGCAGTATTTT. Amino acids: CASRLDPSTTDTQYF.

The chain links TRBV7-9 to TRBJ2-1, with a possible D match to TRBD1 (6 bases). The CDR3 runs 16 residues. V shed 5 bases and J shed 0 bases, with 14 bases lying between them. Germline V gives CDR1 SEHNR, CDR2 FQNEAQ (reference sequence). CDR3 bases: TGTGCCAGCAGCCCCGGGACACCACCCTCCTACAATGAGCAGTTCTTC. Its translation is CASSPGTPPSYNEQFF. Looking up the rest from reference TRBV7-9 and TRBJ2-1 gives the full variable domain: DTGVSQNPRHKITKRGQNVTFRCDPISEHNRLYWYRQTLGQGPEFLTYFQNEAQLEKSRLLSDRFSAERPKGSFSTLEIQRTEQGDSAMYLCASSPGTPPSYNEQFFGPGTRLTVL.

This clonotype has a handful of counts. This rearrangement joins TRBV7-3 to TRBJ2-4, with D perhaps matching TRBD2 (6 bases). The CDR3 covers 20 residues. Trimming removed 5 bases at V and 5 bases at J, with 31 bases between. Looked up from germline, CDR1 is SGHTA and CDR2 is FQGTGA. Written as DNA, the CDR3 is TGTGCCAGCAGCCCCGGGGTGGGACGGGACTCCATAAGTGGGCAAAACATTCAGTACTTC. Its protein product is CASSPGVGRDSISGQNIQYF.

This clonotype was observed a handful of times. The V and J genes are TRBV30 and TRBJ1-5, with D unclear. The germline V gene has CDR1 GTSNPN and CDR2 SVGIG (reference sequence). V shed 0 bases and J shed 0 bases, with 9 bases lying between them. The CDR3 length is 15 residues. The chain's CDR3 is CAWSVGTVSNQPQHF. DNA for the CDR3: TGTGCCTGGAGTGTAGGAACGGTTAGCAATCAGCCCCAGCATTTT.

The chain recombines TRBV7-9 with TRBJ1-1; TRBD1 is a possible D gene (5 bases). CDR3 length: 20 residues. V lost 5 bases, J lost 4 bases, and 32 bases lay in between. Germline CDR1 SEHNR, CDR2 FQNEAQ (reference sequence). Written as DNA, the CDR3 is TGTGCCAGCAGCCCGAGTCTCACCCGGTACAGGACTCCGAGGGGCACTGAAGCTTTCTTT. Translating it yields CASSPSLTRYRTPRGTEAFF.

The rearrangement uses TRBV20-1 and TRBJ2-7, with D possibly TRBD2 on 5 matching bases. CDR3 length equals 13 residues. In germline, CDR1 is DFQATT, CDR2 SNEGSKA (reference sequence). Trimming took 3 bases from V and 4 from J, leaving 13 bases between them. CDR3 protein: CSASASTIYEQYF. The CDR3 DNA sequence: TGCAGTGCTAGTGCTAGCACAATTTACGAGCAGTACTTC.

This clonotype was detected ten times or more. V usage is TRBV11-3 and J usage is TRBJ1-1; D perhaps matches TRBD1 (6 bases). CDR1 and CDR2 (germline): SGHNT, YENEEA. V lost 5 bases and J 6 bases, leaving 16 bases between the germline ends. This CDR3 is 14 amino acids long. The CDR3 here is CASSASMGAAEAFF. DNA of the CDR3: TGTGCCAGCAGCGCCTCAATGGGGGCCGCTGAAGCTTTCTTT.

This clonotype was observed a handful of times. The chain links TRBV14 to TRBJ2-7, with TRBD2 as a possible D gene (5 bases). The V and J ends lost 1 base and 7 bases respectively, with 11 bases between them. CDR3 length: 13 residues. Germline V gene lookup returns CDR1 SGHDN and CDR2 FVKESK. CDR3 region: CASSQGGSREQYF. CDR3 bases: TGTGCCAGCAGCCAAGGAGGGTCTCGGGAGCAGTACTTC.

J is TRBJ2-3 and V is TRBV24-1; no clear D. CDR1 and CDR2 (germline): KGHDR, SFDVKD. V gave up 0 bases and J gave up 4 bases, with 7 bases separating them. This CDR3 comprises 14 residues. The CDR3 region has the DNA TGTGCCACCAGTGATTTGACGGGTGCAGATACGCAGTATTTT. Protein product: CATSDLTGADTQYF.

This clonotype was picked up one time. This clone may be a read error of a much larger clone one base away. The chain couples TRBV7-9 to TRBJ1-1; D not resolved. This CDR3 is built from 12 residues. The germline V gene encodes CDR1 SEHNR and CDR2 FQNEAQ (reference sequence). For the CDR3, the DNA is TGTACCAGCAGCTTAGGGCCAAGACAAGCTTTCTTT. Translated, it gives CTSSLGPRQAFF.

This clonotype was seen repeatedly, ten times or more. This chain uses TRBV7-2 with TRBJ2-3, with TRBD2 matching over 9 bases. CDR3 size: 15 residues. The germline V gene has CDR1 SGHTA and CDR2 FQGNSA. Trimming removed 2 bases from V and 0 bases from J; junction bases left unmatched: 0. CDR3 DNA: TGTGCCAGCAGCTTAACTAGCGGGAGCACAGATACGCAGTATTTT. This gives the protein CASSLTSGSTDTQYF. The whole variable domain, filled in from reference TRBV7-2 and TRBJ2-3, reads GAGVSQSPSNKVTEKGKDVELRCDPISGHTALYWYRQSLGQGLEFLIYFQGNSAPDKSGLPSDRFSAERTGGSVSTLTIQRTQQEDSAVYLCASSLTSGSTDTQYFGPGTRLTVL.

This clonotype was counted at least ten times. V is TRBV7-8 and J is TRBJ2-2, with 11 bases identical to TRBD2. Unmatched junction bases numbered 10, after V lost 4 bases and J lost 3 bases. This CDR3 has 18 residues. Per the germline V gene, CDR1 is SGHVS and CDR2 is FQNEAQ. CDR3 in DNA: TGTGCCAGCAGCTCCCCGTTTAGCGGGGGGGCGGACACCGGGGAGCTGTTTTTT. Translated: CASSSPFSGGADTGELFF.

By share, this clonotype counts as medium-sized. V gene TRBV27 combines with J gene TRBJ1-2; D is perhaps TRBD1 (5 bases). From germline, CDR1 is MNHEY and CDR2 SMNVEV (reference sequence). The length of the CDR3 is 14 residues. V gave up 2 bases and J gave up 6 bases, with 13 bases separating them. The DNA for the CDR3 is TGTGCCAGCAGTTTAGGCGGGGGACCAAATGGCTACACCTTC. This translates into CASSLGGGPNGYTF.

This clonotype was observed a handful of times. The V gene is TRBV12-3 or TRBV12-4, the J gene TRBJ1-1; a weak D match, TRBD1 (6 bases). The length of the CDR3 is 17 residues. V was pared by 6 bases and J by 3 bases, with 23 bases between. In nucleotides, the CDR3 is TGTGCCAGCAGCTCCCCTTGGGGGACAAATAAGGACACTGAAGCTTTCTTT. Its translation is CASSSPWGTNKDTEAFF.

This clonotype was observed many times. The gene calls are TRBV7-2 and TRBJ2-7; the D call may be TRBD1 or TRBD2 (5 bases each). CDR1 is SGHTA, CDR2 FQGNSA, per germline. The CDR3 totals 15 residues. Trimming left V 3 bases short and J 3 bases short, with 15 bases between. The CDR3 DNA reads TGTGCCAGCAGCTTCTTGGAGACGGGACGCTACGAGCAGTACTTC. Translated: CASSFLETGRYEQYF.